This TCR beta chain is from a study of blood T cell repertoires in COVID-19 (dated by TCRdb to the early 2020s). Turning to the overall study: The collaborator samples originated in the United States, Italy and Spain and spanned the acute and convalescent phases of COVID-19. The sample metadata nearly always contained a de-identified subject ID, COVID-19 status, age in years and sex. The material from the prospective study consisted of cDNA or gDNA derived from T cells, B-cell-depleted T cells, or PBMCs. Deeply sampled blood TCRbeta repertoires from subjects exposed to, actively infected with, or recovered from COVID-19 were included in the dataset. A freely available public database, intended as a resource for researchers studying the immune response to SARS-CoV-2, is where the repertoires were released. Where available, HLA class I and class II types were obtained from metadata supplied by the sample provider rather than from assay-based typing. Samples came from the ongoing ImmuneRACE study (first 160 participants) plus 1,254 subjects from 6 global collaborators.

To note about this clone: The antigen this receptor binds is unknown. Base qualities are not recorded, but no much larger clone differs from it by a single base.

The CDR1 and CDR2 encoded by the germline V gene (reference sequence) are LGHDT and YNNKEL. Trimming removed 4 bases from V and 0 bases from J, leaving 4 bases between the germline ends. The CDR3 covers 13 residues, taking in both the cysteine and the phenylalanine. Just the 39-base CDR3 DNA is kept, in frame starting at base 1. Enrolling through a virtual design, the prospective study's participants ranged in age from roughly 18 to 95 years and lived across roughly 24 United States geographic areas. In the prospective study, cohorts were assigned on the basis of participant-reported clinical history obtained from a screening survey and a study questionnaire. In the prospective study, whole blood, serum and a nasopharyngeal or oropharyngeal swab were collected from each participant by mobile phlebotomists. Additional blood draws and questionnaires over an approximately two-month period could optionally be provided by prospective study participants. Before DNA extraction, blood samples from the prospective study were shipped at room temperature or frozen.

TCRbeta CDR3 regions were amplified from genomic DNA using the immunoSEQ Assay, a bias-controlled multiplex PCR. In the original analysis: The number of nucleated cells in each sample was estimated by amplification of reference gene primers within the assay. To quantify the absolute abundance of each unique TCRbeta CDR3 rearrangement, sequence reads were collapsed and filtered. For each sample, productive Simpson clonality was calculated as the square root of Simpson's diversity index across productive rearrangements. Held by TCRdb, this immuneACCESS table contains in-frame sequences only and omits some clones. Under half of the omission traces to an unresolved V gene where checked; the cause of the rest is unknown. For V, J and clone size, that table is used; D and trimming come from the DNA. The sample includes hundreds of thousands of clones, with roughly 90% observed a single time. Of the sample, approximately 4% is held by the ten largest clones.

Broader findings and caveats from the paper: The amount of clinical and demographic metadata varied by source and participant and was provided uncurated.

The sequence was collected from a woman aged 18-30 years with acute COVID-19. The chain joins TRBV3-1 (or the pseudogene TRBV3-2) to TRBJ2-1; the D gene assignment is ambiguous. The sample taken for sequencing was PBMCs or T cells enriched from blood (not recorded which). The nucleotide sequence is TGTGCCAGCAGCCCGAGCTCCTACAATGAGCAGTTCTTC. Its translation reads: CASSPSSYNEQFF.